Below are 16 T cell receptor beta chains sequenced from a single sample in a study of blood T cell repertoires in COVID-19. Sequenced by immunoSEQ multiplex PCR; TCRdb stores in-frame clones only, minus some. The sample lists some 220,000 clones, around 81% occurring once. Material: peripheral blood. Source of these receptors: a woman aged 70-85 years with acute or convalescent COVID-19.

The chain has TRBV3-1 (or the pseudogene TRBV3-2) and TRBJ2-3, with 7 nucleotides matching TRBD2. Trimming cost V 0 bases and J 1 base; bases outside gene matches: 13. The CDR3 is 19 residues long. Germline loops: CDR1 LGHDT, CDR2 YNNKEL (reference sequence). The DNA of the CDR3 is TGTGCCAGCAGCCAAGATCCACTAGCGTGGCCACTTTGCACAGATACGCAGTATTTT. Protein product: CASSQDPLAWPLCTDTQYF.

The chain carries TRBV5-1 and TRBJ2-1; D perhaps matches TRBD1 (6 bases). Germline loops: CDR1 SGHRS, CDR2 YFSETQ. This CDR3 spans 13 amino acids. V was trimmed by 5 bases and J by 4 bases, leaving 10 bases between them. The DNA for the CDR3 is TGCGCCAGCAGTCCGGACAGTTACAATGAGCAGTTCTTC. This sequence encodes CASSPDSYNEQFF.

V and J are TRBV30 and TRBJ2-5, with 8 bases matching TRBD1. Germline lookup yields CDR1 GTSNPN and CDR2 SVGIG (reference sequence). V trimming: 1 base; J trimming: 4 bases; junction bases outside the gene matches: 5. The CDR3 spans 14 residues. The CDR3 here is CAWSAFGTGETQYF. For the CDR3, the DNA is TGTGCCTGGAGTGCTTTCGGGACAGGAGAGACCCAGTACTTC.

This clone was seen only once. The chain links TRBV5-1 to TRBJ1-4; 8 nucleotides align to TRBD1. CDR1 and CDR2 (germline): SGHRS, YFSETQ. The CDR3 extends over 15 amino acids. The J segment lost 8 bases and the V segment lost 4 bases, leaving 10 bases of the junction unmatched. CDR3: CASSPGQGKGEKLFF. CDR3 bases: TGCGCCAGCAGCCCCGGACAGGGAAAAGGGGAAAAACTGTTTTTT.

The chain combines TRBV7-9 with TRBJ2-1; D is perhaps TRBD2 (5 bases). The length of the CDR3 is 15 residues. The germline CDR1 and CDR2 sequences are SEHNR and FQNEAQ (reference sequence). V was trimmed by 5 bases and J by 4 bases, leaving 15 bases between them. CDR3 in amino acids: CASSVAGGPYNEQFF. Written as DNA, the CDR3 is TGTGCCAGCAGCGTCGCGGGTGGGCCTTACAATGAGCAGTTCTTC.

The chain is built from TRBV3-1 (or the pseudogene TRBV3-2) and TRBJ2-2; TRBD1 might be the D (6 bases). Germline V gene data show CDR1 as LGHDT and CDR2 as YNNKEL (reference sequence). V lost 4 bases and J lost 6, with 21 bases in between. The CDR3 covers 17 residues. This CDR3 is CASSLGGQGRGAGELFF. For the CDR3, the DNA is TGTGCCAGCAGCCTTGGTGGGCAGGGGCGAGGGGCCGGGGAGCTGTTTTTT.

CDR3 loop: CATDRTGFSEAFF. DNA of the CDR3: TGTGCCACTGACCGGACAGGGTTCTCTGAAGCTTTCTTT. The chain links TRBV2 to TRBJ1-1, with 8 bases that match TRBD1. CDR3 length: 13 amino acids. CDR1 is SNHLY, CDR2 FYNNEI, per germline. Trimming removed 10 bases from V and 6 bases from J; junction bases left unmatched: 10.

V gene TRBV21-1 combines with J gene TRBJ2-2; no check of the table's D call, TRBD1, against the DNA was made. TRBV21-1 is deemed a pseudogene. The CDR3 is 17 residues long. CDR3 residues: CASSKAGQGANTGELFF. Written as DNA, the CDR3 is TGTGCCAGCAGCAAAGCAGGACAGGGTGCGAACACCGGGGAGCTGTTTTTT.

This chain uses TRBV18 with TRBJ1-1; D may be TRBD1 (6 bases). The CDR3 runs 14 residues. Germline CDR1 KGHSH, CDR2 LQKENI. Trimming took off 6 bases at V and 4 bases at J, with 15 bases between the two ends. Here the CDR3 DNA reads TGTGCCAGCTCCAAAGGGGGTTGGGGCACTGAAGCTTTCTTT. Its translation: CASSKGGWGTEAFF. The full variable domain, with the rest looked up from reference TRBV18 and TRBJ1-1, is NAGVMQNPRHLVRRRGQEARLRCSPMKGHSHVYWYRQLPEEGLKFMVYLQKENIIDESGMPKERFSAEFPKEGPSILRIQQVVRGDSAAYFCASSKGGWGTEAFFGQGTRLTVV.

The CDR3 loop reads CASSVGSGTYNEQFF. The CDR3, as DNA: TGTGCCAGCAGCGTAGGTAGCGGTACCTACAATGAGCAGTTCTTC. V gene TRBV9 combines with J gene TRBJ2-1; tentative D call: TRBD2 (6 bases). The germline V gene encodes CDR1 SGDLS and CDR2 YYNGEE. The CDR3 has 15 residues. With 0 bases removed from V and 2 bases from J, the gap between germline ends came to 9 bases.

In nucleotides, the CDR3 is TGCGCCAGCAGCTTGGCCGTTACAGATACGCAGTATTTT. Protein product: CASSLAVTDTQYF. This chain connects TRBV5-1 to TRBJ2-3; no firm D call. Germline V gives CDR1 SGHRS, CDR2 YFSETQ. This CDR3 comprises 13 residues. V was shortened by 0 bases and J by 3 bases, with 5 bases between the two germline ends.

On this clone itself: The same CDR3 can be traced to other DNA sequences in this sample. The CDR3 sequence is CASSFDRNTEAFF. CDR3 in DNA: TGTGCCAGCAGTTTCGATAGGAACACTGAAGCTTTCTTT. The chain uses TRBV12-3 or TRBV12-4 and TRBJ1-1; D gene ambiguous. The CDR3 totals 13 residues. Trimming pared 3 bases from V and 1 base from J, leaving 6 bases between.

This chain joins TRBV7-2 and TRBJ2-3, with a weak D call TRBD2 (6 bases). The germline V gene has CDR1 SGHTA and CDR2 FQGNSA. The V end lost 7 bases, the J end lost 2 bases, and 19 bases lay between the germline ends. The CDR3 spans 16 residues. The DNA of the CDR3 is TGTGCCAGCACCGAACACGGGCGGGGACTCACAGATACGCAGTATTTT. The encoded protein is CASTEHGRGLTDTQYF.

The chain combines TRBV5-4 with TRBJ1-1; no clear D gene. With 5 bases removed from V and 1 base from J, the gap between germline ends came to 9 bases. Germline CDR1 SGHNT, CDR2 YYREEE (reference sequence). This CDR3 is built from 13 residues. The CDR3 is CASRLQENTEAFF. In DNA, the CDR3 is TGTGCCAGCAGGCTCCAGGAGAACACTGAAGCTTTCTTT.

The chain couples TRBV7-6 to TRBJ2-1; 13 bases are a match to TRBD2. The CDR3 runs 16 residues. The germline V gene encodes CDR1 SGHVS and CDR2 FNYEAQ. V lost 2 bases, J lost 7 bases, and 5 bases stayed unmatched. CDR3 loop: CASSLTSGGALNEQFF. The CDR3 coding sequence is TGTGCCAGCAGCTTAACTAGCGGGGGGGCCTTGAATGAGCAGTTCTTC.

This chain links TRBV18 with TRBJ2-5, with a possible D match to TRBD2 (6 bases). The CDR3 runs 14 residues. CDR1 is KGHSH, CDR2 LQKENI, per germline. Trimming removed 8 bases from V and 5 bases from J, with 18 bases in between. The CDR3: CASAGLLASETQYF. As DNA, the CDR3 is TGTGCCAGCGCGGGACTCCTAGCAAGTGAGACCCAGTACTTC.